Listed below are T cell receptor beta chains from one sample, sequenced in a study of OX40 agonist ivuxolimab in advanced cancers. TCRdb's copy holds only in-frame clones and misses some; the assay was immunoSEQ multiplex PCR. The table lists tens of thousands of clones, around 86% of them singletons. This sample comprised CD4+ or CD8+ T cells sorted from blood, obtained in a trial of the OX40 agonist ivuxolimab. The source of these receptors is an adult with an advanced solid tumor such as melanoma, head and neck, liver or kidney cancer. Each CDR3 is given with its conserved first and last residue. The order of the fields is D gene, V gene, clone size, J gene, CDR3 length, CDR3 DNA, CDR3 protein. The D gene is left open where the match is weak. Size values are once, few and many counts, or a class for expanded clones, and some rows have none.

.,TRBV5-6,.,TRBJ2-3,12,TGTGCCAGCAGCTTGAATCGTAATACGCAGTATTTT,CASSLNRNTQYF
TRBD1,TRBV2,.,TRBJ1-2,14,TGTGCCAGCAGACAGGGGAGGGCTAACTATGGCTACACCTTC,CASRQGRANYGYTF
.,TRBV19,once,TRBJ2-2,15,TGTGCCAGTAGTATCGGGGGACGAGGCACCGGGGAGCTGTTTTTT,CASSIGGRGTGELFF
TRBD2,TRBV10-2,.,TRBJ2-2,16,TGCGCCAGCAGGTGGGCCGGCGGGGGGGCGTACGGGGAGCTGTTTTTT,CASRWAGGGAYGELFF
TRBD1,TRBV5-5,once,TRBJ1-2,16,TGTGCCAGCAGCCCCGCGCCTATGGACAGGGCGTATGGCTACACCTTC,CASSPAPMDRAYGYTF
TRBD1,TRBV5-1,.,TRBJ2-1,13,TGCGCCAGCAGCCCCCCACAGGGGAATGAGCAGTTCTTC,CASSPPQGNEQFF
.,TRBV28,.,TRBJ2-1,11,TGTGCCAGCCTGGGCTACAATGAGCAGTTCTTC,CASLGYNEQFF
TRBD1,TRBV6-1,.,TRBJ2-5,14,TGTGCCAGCACCCCAGACAGGGGGATTAGGGCCCAGTACTTC,CASTPDRGIRAQYF
.,TRBV7-2,.,TRBJ2-1,12,TGTGCCAGCAGCCCACAGGGTTATGAGCAGTTCTTC,CASSPQGYEQFF
TRBD1,TRBV6-1,.,TRBJ2-2,16,TGTGCCAGCAGTGCCGGACAGGGGCCCTTGAGCGGGGAGCTGTTTTTT,CASSAGQGPLSGELFF
.,TRBV5-6,once,TRBJ1-2,17,TGTGCCAGCAGCTTGAACTTGGGATCTACCTCTAACTATGGCTACACCTTC,CASSLNLGSTSNYGYTF
TRBD2,TRBV10-3,.,TRBJ2-3,15,TGTGCCATCAGCGGGACTAGCGGGGGTGGAGATACGCAGTATTTT,CAISGTSGGGDTQYF
.,TRBV10-3,.,TRBJ1-1,16,TGTGCCATCAGTGAGGCAGGCACACCGCGGGGGTTTGAAGCTTTCTTT,CAISEAGTPRGFEAFF
.,TRBV7-2,.,TRBJ2-1,15,TGTGCCAGCAGCTTATCCAGGGCGTCCTACAATGAGCAGTTCTTC,CASSLSRASYNEQFF
TRBD2,TRBV6-7,.,TRBJ2-3,17,TGTGCCAGCACCCCCGGGACTAGCTCTTTTTGCACAGATACGCAGTATTTT,CASTPGTSSFCTDTQYF
TRBD2,TRBV28,once,TRBJ2-3,15,TGTGCCAGCAGTTTATGGCCAGCGGGAACAGATACGCAGTATTTT,CASSLWPAGTDTQYF
.,TRBV5-8,.,TRBJ1-2,12,TGTGCCAGCAGCTTAGACCACTATGGCTACACCTTC,CASSLDHYGYTF
.,TRBV29-1,.,TRBJ1-2,13,TGCAGCGTTGAGGGACAACCTATCTATGGCTACACCTTC,CSVEGQPIYGYTF
.,TRBV20-1,.,TRBJ1-2,10,TGCAGTTCGCTTGGGCTTGGCTACACCTTC,CSSLGLGYTF
.,TRBV5-4,.,TRBJ2-1,15,TGTGCCAGCAGCTTGGGACAGACGTCCTACAATGAGCAGTTCTTC,CASSLGQTSYNEQFF
TRBD2,TRBV5-4,.,TRBJ2-1,15,TGTGCCAGCAGCTTGGTTCTAGCGGGCTACAATGAGCAGTTCTTC,CASSLVLAGYNEQFF
.,TRBV6-5,.,TRBJ2-1,13,TGTGCCAGCAGTTACAATAGATACAATGAGCAGTTCTTC,CASSYNRYNEQFF
.,TRBV6-1,.,TRBJ1-5,14,TGTGCCAGCGCCGAGGTGAATAGCAATCAGCCCCAGCATTTT,CASAEVNSNQPQHF
.,TRBV4-1,.,TRBJ1-4,15,TGCGCCAGCAGCCAAGATGGCCAGACTAATGAAAAACTGTTTTTT,CASSQDGQTNEKLFF
.,TRBV10-3,.,TRBJ1-1,11,TGTGCCAGCACGAGGGACACTGAAGCTTTCTTT,CASTRDTEAFF
.,TRBV18,few,TRBJ1-1,15,TGTGCCAGCTCACCACGTGAGACAGGGAACACTGAAGCTTTCTTT,CASSPRETGNTEAFF
.,TRBV4-3,.,TRBJ2-7,14,TGCGCCAGCAGCCGAGGTGGGAACACCGACGAGCAGTACTTC,CASSRGGNTDEQYF
TRBD2,TRBV7-8,few,TRBJ2-7,14,TGTGCCAGCAGCGTGACTAGCGGTACTTACGAGCAGTACTTC,CASSVTSGTYEQYF
.,TRBV6-6,.,TRBJ1-4,14,TGTGCCAGCACTCAAATGGGAGGGGTCGAAAAACTGTTTTTT,CASTQMGGVEKLFF
.,TRBV28,.,TRBJ2-1,14,TGTGCCAGCAGAGGGGAGAACTCCTACAATGAGCAGTTCTTC,CASRGENSYNEQFF
TRBD1,TRBV7-8,.,TRBJ1-4,15,TGTGCCAGCAGCTCTAACAGGGGGCGCACTGAAAAACTGTTTTTT,CASSSNRGRTEKLFF
.,TRBV7-2,.,TRBJ1-1,11,TGTGCCAGCAGCCCTTGGGGGGAAGCTTTCTTT,CASSPWGEAFF
TRBD1,TRBV6-6,few,TRBJ2-6,16,TGTGCCAGCAGTCAGAACAGGGGCTCTGGGGCCAACGTCCTGACTTTC,CASSQNRGSGANVLTF
.,TRBV15,once,TRBJ2-7,14,TGTGCCACCAGCAGAACGGCAGGTTCCTACGAGCAGTACTTC,CATSRTAGSYEQYF
TRBD1,TRBV7-2,.,TRBJ1-2,14,TGTGCCAGCAGCTTCGCAGGGGGAAACTATGGCTACACCTTC,CASSFAGGNYGYTF
TRBD1,TRBV29-1,.,TRBJ2-5,15,TGCAGCGTTTTTGGGGGACAGTACGTCCAAGAGACCCAGTACTTC,CSVFGGQYVQETQYF
TRBD1,TRBV5-1,.,TRBJ2-7,14,TGCGCCAGCAGCACCTCAGGACAGGGCTACGAGCAGTACTTC,CASSTSGQGYEQYF
.,TRBV27,once,TRBJ1-2,13,TGTGCCAGCATTGGAGATCGAGGTCTTGGCTACACCTTC,CASIGDRGLGYTF
.,TRBV28,.,TRBJ1-5,12,TGTGCCAGCTCCGTCAGCAATCAGCCCCAGCATTTT,CASSVSNQPQHF
.,TRBV5-1,few,TRBJ1-1,14,TGCGCCAGCAGCCCGGTCGTCTGGGGTCCTGAAGCTTTCTTT,CASSPVVWGPEAFF
TRBD1,TRBV5-1,.,TRBJ1-6,14,TGCGCCAGCAGCAGACGACAGGGGGATTCACCCCTCCACTTT,CASSRRQGDSPLHF
.,TRBV5-1,.,TRBJ1-1,13,TGCGCCAGCCAACCCGTACCCGGAGGATCAGCTTTCTTT,CASQPVPGGSAFF
.,TRBV28,.,TRBJ1-2,15,TGTGCCAGCAGTTTAGGCCAGGGGTGGGTCCGTGGCTACACCTTC,CASSLGQGWVRGYTF
.,TRBV6-5,.,TRBJ1-5,12,TGTGCCAGCACCACAGCCAATCAGCCCCAGCATTTT,CASTTANQPQHF
.,TRBV7-8,.,TRBJ2-2,17,TGTGCCAGCAGCCCTCCTCTGGGGACTTCGAACACCGGGGAGCTGTTTTTT,CASSPPLGTSNTGELFF
TRBD2,TRBV4-1,.,TRBJ2-7,16,TGCGCCAGCAGCCAAGATCGTGTAGCGGGAGGCTACGAGCAGTACTTC,CASSQDRVAGGYEQYF
TRBD1,TRBV6-1,.,TRBJ1-2,12,TGTGCCAGCAGCAGGGGGTTAAGTGGCTACACCTTC,CASSRGLSGYTF
TRBD1,TRBV7-3,.,TRBJ2-1,16,TGTGCCAGCAGCTTAACCGGGACAGGGGAGAGCAATGAGCAGTTCTTC,CASSLTGTGESNEQFF
.,TRBV28,few,TRBJ2-1,11,TGTGCCAGCAGCCAGGTTTGGGAGCAGTTCTTC,CASSQVWEQFF
TRBD2,TRBV7-2,few,TRBJ2-1,19,TGTGCCAGCAGCTCCTGGGGATTGGGTGCGGGGGGGGTCTACAATGAGCAGTTCTTC,CASSSWGLGAGGVYNEQFF
.,TRBV6-1,.,TRBJ2-3,13,TGTGCCAGCAGTGAAGCGTTCACAGATACGCAGTATTTT,CASSEAFTDTQYF